Given below is one T cell receptor beta chain in context. This sample is drawn from a study of blood T cell repertoires in COVID-19. Per the study methods: Amplification with reference gene primers provided the estimates of nucleated cell counts. Sequencing used immunoSEQ multiplex PCR; TCRdb keeps in-frame clones, though not all of them. V and J calls and clone size are as listed in that table; D and trimming were resolved from the DNA. There are some 120,000 clones in the sample; about four fifths occur only once, and over 15% lies in the top ten. This TCR came from a woman between 50 and 59 years old with acute or convalescent COVID-19. Sequencing was done on a sample of peripheral blood.

CDR3 loop: CASSQSGGNSPLHF. The DNA for the CDR3 is TGCGCCAGCAGTCAATCTGGCGGTAATTCACCCCTCCACTTT. The rearrangement links TRBV23-1 to TRBJ1-6; no reliable D call. TRBV23-1 is reported as an ORF; its role is uncertain. Trimming removed 0 bases at V and 6 bases at J, with 6 bases between. The CDR3 length is 14 residues.